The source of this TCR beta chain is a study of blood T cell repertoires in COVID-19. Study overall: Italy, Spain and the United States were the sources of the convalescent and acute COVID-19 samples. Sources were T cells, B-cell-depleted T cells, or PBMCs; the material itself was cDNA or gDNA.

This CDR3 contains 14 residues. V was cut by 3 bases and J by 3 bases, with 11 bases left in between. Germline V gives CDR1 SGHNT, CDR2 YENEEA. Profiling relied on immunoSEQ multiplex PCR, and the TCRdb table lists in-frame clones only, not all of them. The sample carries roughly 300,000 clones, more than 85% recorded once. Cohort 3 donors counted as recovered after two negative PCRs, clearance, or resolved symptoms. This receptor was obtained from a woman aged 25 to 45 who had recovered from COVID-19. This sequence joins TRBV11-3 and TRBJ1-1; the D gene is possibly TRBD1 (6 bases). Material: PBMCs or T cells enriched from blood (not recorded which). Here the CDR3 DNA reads TGTGCCAGCAGCTTTGGAGGGGGGGACACTGAAGCTTTCTTT. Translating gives CASSFGGGDTEAFF.